This T cell receptor beta chain emerged from a study of blood T cell repertoires in COVID-19. At the level of the study: Nucleic acid was either cDNA or gDNA, and it came from T cells, B-cell-depleted T cells, or PBMCs.

Per the authors' pipeline: Using reference gene primer amplification, nucleated cell counts were estimated. Assay: immunoSEQ multiplex PCR; the TCRdb copy retains only in-frame clones and omits some. V and J calls plus clone size are reproduced from that table; the DNA served to infer D and trimming. Here the sample spans 250,000 or so clones, around 90% being singletons. The CDR3 runs 15 residues. Germline CDR1 ENHRY, CDR2 SYGVKD. V was pared by 7 bases and J by 0 bases, with 16 bases between. Sequenced material: peripheral blood. This clonotype was sampled from a woman aged 70-85 years with active or convalescent COVID-19. The rearrangement links TRBV10-3 to TRBJ2-7; D is ambiguous. In DNA, the CDR3 is TGTGCCATCACCCAAGGAAACAGCCTCTCCTACGAGCAGTACTTC. It is translated as CAITQGNSLSYEQYF.